The T cell receptor (beta chain) described here comes from a study of early T cells in non-severe SARS-CoV-2 infection. TCRdb redid the calling of the 5' RACE reads with MiXCR, one entry per CDR3 protein. The table has fewer than 85,000 distinct CDR3 sequences, 10% to 12% seen once. This clonotype has a handful of counts. This TCR came from an adult who was a healthcare worker with PCR-confirmed SARS-CoV-2 infection or an uninfected control (not recorded which). This specimen consisted of whole blood, obtained at baseline.

The CDR3 reads CASSSLGGGTGELFF. DNA for the CDR3: TGTGCCAGCAGTTCCCTCGGGGGGGGCACCGGGGAGCTGTTTTTT. The J gene is TRBJ2-2, the V gene TRBV28; 8 nucleotides agree with TRBD2. The germline CDR1 and CDR2 sequences are MDHEN and SYDVKM. The V segment lost 4 bases and the J segment 4 bases; nucleotides outside the gene matches: 5. This CDR3 contains 15 residues.